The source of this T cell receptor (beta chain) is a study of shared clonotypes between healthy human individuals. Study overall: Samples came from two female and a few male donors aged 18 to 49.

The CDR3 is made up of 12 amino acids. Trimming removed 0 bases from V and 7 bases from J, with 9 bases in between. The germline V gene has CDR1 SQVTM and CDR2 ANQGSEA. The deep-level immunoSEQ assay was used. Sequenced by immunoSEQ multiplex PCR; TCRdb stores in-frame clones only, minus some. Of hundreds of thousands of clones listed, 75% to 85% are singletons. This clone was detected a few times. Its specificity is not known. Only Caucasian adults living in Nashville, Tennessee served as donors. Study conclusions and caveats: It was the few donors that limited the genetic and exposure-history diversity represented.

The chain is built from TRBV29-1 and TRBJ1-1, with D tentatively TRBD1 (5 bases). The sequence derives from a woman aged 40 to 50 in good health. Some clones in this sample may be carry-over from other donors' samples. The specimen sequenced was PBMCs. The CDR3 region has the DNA TGCAGCGTTGAAGACGGGACTTATGAAGCTTTCTTT. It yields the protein CSVEDGTYEAFF.